The T cell receptor (beta chain) described here comes from a study of shared clonotypes between healthy human individuals. V gave up 0 bases and J gave up 5 bases, with 7 bases separating them. The CDR3 covers 13 residues. CDR1 is MNHNY, CDR2 SVGAGI, per germline (reference sequence). TCRdb keeps only in-frame clones here, not all; method: immunoSEQ multiplex PCR. The sample yields under 1,100,000 clones, approximately 72% seen once. The receptor's source is a man aged 18 to 30 in good health. Material for sequencing was memory CD4+ T cells sorted from blood. As to subset: CD45RA-negative fraction. The chain links TRBV6-6 to TRBJ1-1; D gene uncertain. CDR3 region: CASSYSGRTEAFF. CDR3 DNA sequence: TGTGCCAGCAGTTACTCCGGTCGTACTGAAGCTTTCTTT.